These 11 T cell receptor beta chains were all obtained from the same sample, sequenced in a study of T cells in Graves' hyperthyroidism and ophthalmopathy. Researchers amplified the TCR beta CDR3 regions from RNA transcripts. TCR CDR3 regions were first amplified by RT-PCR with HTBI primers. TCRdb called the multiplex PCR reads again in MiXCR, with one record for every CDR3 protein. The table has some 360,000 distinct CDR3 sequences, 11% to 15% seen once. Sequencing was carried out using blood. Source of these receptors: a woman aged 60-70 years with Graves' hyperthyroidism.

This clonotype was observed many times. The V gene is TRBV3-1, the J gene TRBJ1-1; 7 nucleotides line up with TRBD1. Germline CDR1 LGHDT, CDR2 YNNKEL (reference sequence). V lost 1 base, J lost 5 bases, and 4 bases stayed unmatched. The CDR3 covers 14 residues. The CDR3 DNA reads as TGTGCCAGCAGCCAAGTCAGGGGGAAGACTGAAGCTTTCTTT. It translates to CASSQVRGKTEAFF.

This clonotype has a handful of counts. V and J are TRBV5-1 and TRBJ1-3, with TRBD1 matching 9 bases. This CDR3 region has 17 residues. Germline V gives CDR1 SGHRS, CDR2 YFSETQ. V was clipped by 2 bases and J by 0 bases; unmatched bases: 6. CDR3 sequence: CASSLTGTGPSGNTIYF. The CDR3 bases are TGCGCCAGCAGCTTAACCGGGACAGGGCCCTCTGGAAACACCATATATTTT.

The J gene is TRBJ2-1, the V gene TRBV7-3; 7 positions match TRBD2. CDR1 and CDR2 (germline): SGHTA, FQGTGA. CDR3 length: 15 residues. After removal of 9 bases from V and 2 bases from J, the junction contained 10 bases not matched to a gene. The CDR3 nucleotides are TGTGCCAGTGGATGGGAGGGAGGTCCCTACAATGAGCAGTTCTTC. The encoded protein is CASGWEGGPYNEQFF.

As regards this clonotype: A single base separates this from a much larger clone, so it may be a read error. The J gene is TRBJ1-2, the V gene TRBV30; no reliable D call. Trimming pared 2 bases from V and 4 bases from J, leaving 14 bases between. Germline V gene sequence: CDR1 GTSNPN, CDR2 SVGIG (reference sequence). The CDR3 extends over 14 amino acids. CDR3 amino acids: CAWSLVQVIYGYTF. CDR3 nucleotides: TGTGCCTGGAGTCTGGTCCAGGTTATCTATGGCTACACCTTC.

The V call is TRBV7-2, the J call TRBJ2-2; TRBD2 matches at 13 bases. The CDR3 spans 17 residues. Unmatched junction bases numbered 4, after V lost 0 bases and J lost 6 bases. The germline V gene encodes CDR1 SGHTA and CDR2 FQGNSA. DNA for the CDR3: TGTGCCAGCAGCTTAGCACCCGGGACTAGCGGGGCCGGGGAGCTGTTTTTT. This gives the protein CASSLAPGTSGAGELFF.

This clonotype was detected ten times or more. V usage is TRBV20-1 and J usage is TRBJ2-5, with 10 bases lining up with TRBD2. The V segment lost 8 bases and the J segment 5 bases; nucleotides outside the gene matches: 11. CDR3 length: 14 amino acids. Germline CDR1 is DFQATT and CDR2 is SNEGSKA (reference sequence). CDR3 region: CSPMEAGGGETQYF. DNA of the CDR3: TGCAGTCCTATGGAAGCGGGAGGGGGCGAGACCCAGTACTTC.

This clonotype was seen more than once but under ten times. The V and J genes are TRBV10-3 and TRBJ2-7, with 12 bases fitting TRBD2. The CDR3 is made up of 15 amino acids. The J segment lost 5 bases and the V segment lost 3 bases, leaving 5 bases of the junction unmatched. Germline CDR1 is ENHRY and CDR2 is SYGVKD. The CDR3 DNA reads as TGTGCCATCAGTGACCTTGGACTAGCGGGAAACGAGCAGTACTTC. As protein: CAISDLGLAGNEQYF.

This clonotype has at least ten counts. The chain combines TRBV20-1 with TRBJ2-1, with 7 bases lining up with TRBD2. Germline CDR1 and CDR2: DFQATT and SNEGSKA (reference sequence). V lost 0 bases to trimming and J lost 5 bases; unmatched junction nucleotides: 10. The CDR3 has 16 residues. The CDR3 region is CSARDPKRDFDNEQFF. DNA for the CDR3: TGCAGTGCTAGAGATCCCAAGCGGGACTTCGACAATGAGCAGTTCTTC.

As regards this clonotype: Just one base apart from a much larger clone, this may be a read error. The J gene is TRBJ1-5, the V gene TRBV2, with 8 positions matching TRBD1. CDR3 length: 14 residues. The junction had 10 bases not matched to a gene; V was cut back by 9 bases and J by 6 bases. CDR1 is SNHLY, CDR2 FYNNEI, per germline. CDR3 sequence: CASQVRGLGQPQHF. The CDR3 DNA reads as TGTGCCAGTCAGGTCAGGGGGCTCGGTCAGCCCCAGCATTTT.

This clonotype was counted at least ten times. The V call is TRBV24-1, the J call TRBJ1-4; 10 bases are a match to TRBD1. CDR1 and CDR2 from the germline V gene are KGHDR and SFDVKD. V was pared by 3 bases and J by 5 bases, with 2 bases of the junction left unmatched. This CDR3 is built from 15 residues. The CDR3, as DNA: TGTGCCACCAGTGATGCGGGACAGGGGAATGAAAAACTGTTTTTT. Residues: CATSDAGQGNEKLFF.

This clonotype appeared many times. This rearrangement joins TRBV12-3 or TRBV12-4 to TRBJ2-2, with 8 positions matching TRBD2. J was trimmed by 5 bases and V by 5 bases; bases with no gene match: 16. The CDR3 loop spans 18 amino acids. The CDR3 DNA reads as TGTGCCAGCAGTCCGACACAGCGGGAGTCTACTCGAACCGGGGAGCTGTTTTTT. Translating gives CASSPTQRESTRTGELFF.